This record concerns one T cell receptor (beta chain) sequence. The CDR3 is 15 amino acids. The germline gives CDR1 SGHNT, CDR2 YYREEE (reference sequence). The junction had 5 bases not matched to a gene; V was cut back by 0 bases and J by 4 bases. This entry belongs to a study of blood T cell repertoires in COVID-19. Overall study: The United States, Italy and Spain supplied acute and convalescent COVID-19 samples. PBMCs, B-cell-depleted T cells, or T cells were the source of the cDNA or gDNA that made up the material.

How the authors handled the data: The authors estimated nucleated cell counts from reference gene primer amplification. Using immunoSEQ multiplex PCR, the repertoire was profiled, and TCRdb retains in-frame clones only, with some absent. D and trimming come from the DNA, and the V and J calls and clone size come from that table. Found here are a few hundred thousand clones, 70% to 90% of them singletons; the top ten hold more than 6.5%. The sample consisted of peripheral blood. The origin of this receptor is a woman aged 70-85 years with active or convalescent COVID-19. The genes are TRBV5-4 and TRBJ1-1; 8 bases line up with TRBD1. The CDR3: CASSLGGDRGTEAFF. The CDR3, as DNA: TGTGCCAGCAGCTTGGGGGGCGACAGGGGCACTGAAGCTTTCTTT.